Reported below is one TCR beta chain. Its antigen is unknown. This specimen comes from a study of CD8 T cells in Susac syndrome. Study-wide points: A relatively small number of individuals underwent TCR sequencing and HLA analysis.

The CDR3 loop spans 14 amino acids. Germline CDR1 is KGHSH and CDR2 is LQKENI. The ends were cut back, 3 bases at V and 4 bases at J, with 12 bases in the middle. The authors sequenced TCR beta from blood CD8+ and CD4+ T cells. Those who served as multiple sclerosis controls were treatment-naive patients with stable or active relapsing-remitting disease. It was negative isolation that provided the CD8+ and CD4+ T cells, whereas TEMRA cells were enriched by FACS. Reverse transcription used roughly 0.5 to 1 ug RNA and random hexamers. TCRdb called the immunoSEQ multiplex PCR reads again in MiXCR, with one record for every CDR3 protein. The table has hundreds of thousands of distinct CDR3 sequences, 93% seen once.

The source material was CD4+ T cells from PBMCs. This receptor was taken from a human donor with multiple sclerosis. This chain uses TRBV18 with TRBJ2-5, with TRBD1 as a possible D gene (5 bases). CDR3: CASSPLGEGETQYF. The CDR3 nucleotides are TGTGCCAGCTCACCTTTAGGGGAAGGAGAGACCCAGTACTTC.